A single sample gave rise to the 6 T cell receptor beta chains below, sequenced in a study of blood T cells in healthy people across ages. Primed by a sample-barcoded 5' primer and a J-beta primer mix, a second PCR proceeded for about 6 to 12 cycles. TCRdb redid the calling of the 5' RACE reads with MiXCR, one entry per CDR3 protein. The sample has more than 550,000 distinct CDR3 sequences, about 20% seen once; the top ten hold less than 25%. The sample consisted of blood. These receptors were obtained from a man between 65 and 85 years old in good health.

This clonotype came up a few times. The rearrangement uses TRBV5-1 and TRBJ2-2; no clear D. Deletions cut 1 base from V and 5 bases from J, with 9 bases between. Germline-derived CDR1 and CDR2 are SGHRS and YFSETQ. CDR3 length: 14 amino acids. CDR3 sequence reads: CASSLTYGTGELFF. DNA of the CDR3: TGCGCCAGCAGCTTGACTTACGGGACCGGGGAGCTGTTTTTT.

This chain connects TRBV11-3 to TRBJ2-1; D is unresolved. V was cut by 0 bases and J by 9 bases, with 3 bases left in between. From germline, CDR1 is SGHNT and CDR2 YENEEA. This CDR3 spans 11 amino acids. This CDR3 reads CASSLESEQFF. CDR3 in DNA: TGTGCCAGCAGCTTAGAGTCTGAGCAGTTCTTC.

This chain connects TRBV29-1 to TRBJ2-1; TRBD2 matches at 9 bases. The DNA end is a closer match to TRBJ2-5, so the J assignment may be wrong. The length of the CDR3 is 13 residues. CDR1 is SQVTM, CDR2 ANQGSEA, per germline. Here the CDR3 reads CSVGLAAQETQYF. Here the CDR3 DNA reads TGCAGCGTTGGACTAGCGGCACAAGAGACCCAGTACTTC.

J is TRBJ2-7 and V is TRBV14, with TRBD1 identical over 8 bases. The CDR3 has 14 amino acids. The germline V gene has CDR1 SGHDN and CDR2 FVKESK. Trimming removed 3 bases from V and 5 bases from J; junction bases left unmatched: 6. As DNA, the CDR3 is TGTGCCAGCAGCCATCGGACAGGGATGCACGAGCAGTACTTC. It encodes CASSHRTGMHEQYF.

This clonotype was seen repeatedly, ten times or more. This sequence joins TRBV2 and TRBJ2-3, with TRBD1 matching over 9 bases. Germline CDR1 reads SNHLY; CDR2 reads FYNNEI. The CDR3 is 14 residues long. V gave up 4 bases and J gave up 7 bases; unmatched junction bases: 6. Here the CDR3 DNA reads TGTGCCAGCAGTGGGGACAGGGTCATGTATACGCAGTATTTT. It specifies CASSGDRVMYTQYF.

This clonotype was counted a few times. This rearrangement joins TRBV27 to TRBJ2-5; tentatively, D is TRBD2 (6 bases). CDR1 is MNHEY, CDR2 SMNVEV, per germline (reference sequence). V dropped 6 bases and J dropped 3 bases, with 17 bases sitting between them. The CDR3 is 15 residues long. CDR3: CASSALGTGKETQYF. CDR3 bases: TGTGCCAGCAGCGCACTGGGGACTGGTAAAGAGACCCAGTACTTC.